Presented here are 8 T cell receptor beta chains from one specimen sequenced in a study of shared clonotypes between healthy human individuals (dated by TCRdb to the early 2020s). The method was the immunoSEQ multiplex PCR assay. Not all clones reach the TCRdb copy of this immuneACCESS table, which keeps in-frame sequences only. Checked studies attribute under half of the gap to unresolved V genes and leave the rest unexplained. Counted in this sample were some 680,000 clones; around four fifths of them appeared once. Roughly 2% of the sample is in the top ten clones. The specimen sequenced was memory CD4+ T cells sorted from blood. In light of the paper, this sample's cell subset or site label describes: CD45RA-negative fraction. These receptors came from a woman aged 25 to 39 in good health.

The CDR3 region is CASSDVIGATDTQYF. DNA for the CDR3: TGTGCCAGCAGTGACGTCATCGGGGCTACAGATACGCAGTATTTT. V and J are TRBV2 and TRBJ2-3, with D perhaps being TRBD1 or TRBD2 (5 bases each). Per the germline V gene, CDR1 is SNHLY and CDR2 is FYNNEI. Trimming removed 3 bases at V and 3 bases at J, with 13 bases between. This CDR3 has 15 residues.

This clone came up once. V gene TRBV7-6 combines with J gene TRBJ2-6; no clear D. CDR3 length equals 15 residues. Germline values: CDR1 SGHVS, CDR2 FNYEAQ. V was trimmed by 5 bases and J by 0 bases, leaving 8 bases between them. The CDR3 bases are TGTGCCAGCAGCCTCCGGCCCTCTGGGGCCAACGTCCTGACTTTC. Translation: CASSLRPSGANVLTF. Variable domain in full (rest from reference TRBV7-6 and TRBJ2-6): GAGVSQSPRYKVTKRGQDVALRCDPISGHVSLYWYRQALGQGPEFLTYFNYEAQQDKSGLPNDRFSAERPEGSISTLTIQRTEQRDSAMYRCASSLRPSGANVLTFGAGSRLTVL.

Many counts were recorded for this clone. In DNA form, the CDR3 reads TGTGCCAGTAGTATAGGGCAGGGAAGGTACTACAATGAGCAGTTCTTC. Protein: CASSIGQGRYYNEQFF. The genes are TRBV19 and TRBJ2-1, with a weak D call TRBD1 (5 bases). CDR3 length: 16 amino acids. Germline values: CDR1 LNHDA, CDR2 SQIVND (reference sequence). Trimming cost V 1 base and J 3 bases, with 13 bases left between them.

This clone has only a few counts. The CDR3 DNA sequence: TGTGCCAGCATCCTCTCGGGGAGGGGGGTATTGAATGAGCAGTTCTTC. As protein: CASILSGRGVLNEQFF. The V gene is TRBV28, the J gene TRBJ2-1; perhaps TRBD2 as D (7 bases). The germline V gene has CDR1 MDHEN and CDR2 SYDVKM. V was shortened by 7 bases and J by 7 bases, with 23 bases between the two germline ends. The length of the CDR3 is 16 residues.

In its sample, this clone was seen a few times. The CDR3 sequence: CASSESGVPEAFF. CDR3 nucleotides: TGCGCCAGCAGTGAGTCCGGGGTACCAGAAGCTTTCTTT. The V call is TRBV10-2, the J call TRBJ1-1; D is uncertain. Germline CDR1 is WSHSY and CDR2 is SAAADI. Between the trimmed V and J ends, which lost 0 bases and 8 bases, there was a span of 10 bases. The CDR3 runs 13 residues.

The rearrangement joins TRBV11-1 to TRBJ2-1; D uncertain. Trimming removed 3 bases at V and 5 bases at J, with 11 bases between. CDR1 SGHAT and CDR2 FQDESV come from the germline V gene (reference sequence). The CDR3 is made up of 14 amino acids. CDR3 region: CASSFLAADNEQFF. Here the CDR3 DNA reads TGTGCCAGCAGCTTTCTTGCGGCTGACAATGAGCAGTTCTTC.

The chain combines TRBV7-9 with TRBJ2-5; D might be TRBD2 (6 bases). Trimming took off 3 bases at V and 2 bases at J, with 22 bases between the two ends. The V gene's germline CDR1 is SEHNR and CDR2 FQNEAQ (reference sequence). This CDR3 contains 18 residues. The CDR3 region is CASSFLSYLGTSQETQYF. CDR3 bases: TGTGCCAGCAGCTTCCTAAGCTATCTGGGGACTTCTCAAGAGACCCAGTACTTC. Full variable domain (rest looked up from reference TRBV7-9 and TRBJ2-5): DTGVSQNPRHKITKRGQNVTFRCDPISEHNRLYWYRQTLGQGPEFLTYFQNEAQLEKSRLLSDRFSAERPKGSFSTLEIQRTEQGDSAMYLCASSFLSYLGTSQETQYFGPGTRLLVL.

This chain links TRBV19 with TRBJ1-2; 8 positions agree with TRBD1. V was clipped by 3 bases and J by 1 base; unmatched bases: 7. Germline CDR1 and CDR2: LNHDA and SQIVND (reference sequence). The CDR3 runs 16 residues. CDR3 loop: CASSIVWTGLNYGYTF. The CDR3 DNA is TGTGCCAGTAGTATCGTCTGGACAGGGCTTAACTATGGCTACACCTTC.